This T cell receptor (beta chain) was identified in a study of response to subunit inactivated influenza vaccine. TCRdb re-called the RT-PCR reads with MiXCR, one entry per CDR3 protein. The repertoire holds about 780,000 distinct CDR3 sequences, about a fifth seen once, with 11% in the top ten. Notes on the study in general: The study's authors posited that every seasonal influenza vaccination enlists few new T cells.

The germline gives CDR1 SGHRS, CDR2 YFSETQ. CDR3 length: 14 residues. V lost 4 bases and J lost 6; bases outside the gene matches: 7. This clonotype appeared a few times. What it binds is not known. The receptor comes from a man over 45 who received an inactivated influenza vaccine. V and J are TRBV5-1 and TRBJ2-3, with 8 bases aligning to TRBD1. Source: PBMCs from blood, taken more than 4 days after vaccination. CDR3 amino acids: CASSAGTGEDTQYF. CDR3 bases: TGCGCCAGCAGCGCCGGGACAGGAGAGGATACGCAGTATTTT.